The clone carrying this T cell receptor (beta chain) was recorded a few times. Antigen: not known. This specimen comes from a study of T cell repertoires in cytomegalovirus infection. The study, taken as a whole, reports: HLA-C-restricted CMV-specific TCR beta clonotypes were dominant in the ex vivo response.

Using its own MiXCR run on the reads, TCRdb lists one record per CDR3 protein. The sample shows 680,000 or so distinct CDR3 sequences, approximately 40% of them seen only once. J was trimmed by 5 bases and V by 5 bases; bases with no gene match: 10. Germline-derived CDR1 and CDR2 are MNHEY and SMNVEV (reference sequence). The CDR3 is made up of 16 amino acids. The sample taken for sequencing was PBMCs. The source of this sequence is a human donor in good health (CMV status not recorded). Some clones in this sample may be carry-over from other donors' samples. The rearrangement links TRBV27 to TRBJ2-5; 11 positions agree with TRBD1. In DNA form, the CDR3 reads TGTGCCAGCAGTACGCGGGACAGGGGGGATCCGGAGACCCAGTACTTC. Protein product: CASSTRDRGDPETQYF.